A selection of T cell receptor beta chains follows, all from one sample in a study of tumor-infiltrating lymphocytes in primary liver carcinoma. TCRdb re-called the multiplex PCR reads through MiXCR, storing one row per CDR3 protein. The table records fewer than 250,000 distinct CDR3 sequences, approximately 65% of them present only once. Source material: peripheral blood. These receptors all stem from an older woman with primary liver carcinoma and hepatitis B virus infection. Both conserved end residues are trimmed from each CDR3. The order of the fields is V gene, J gene, CDR3 protein.

v_call: TRBV11-2; j_call: TRBJ2-1; cdr3_aa: ASSLAGGGVLYNEQF
v_call: TRBV11-2; j_call: TRBJ2-4; cdr3_aa: TSSLDLTSGMQY
v_call: TRBV30; j_call: TRBJ2-1; cdr3_aa: VWTRRSSHNEQF
v_call: TRBV5-1; j_call: TRBJ2-1; cdr3_aa: ASSSGGPSSSYNEQF
v_call: TRBV11-2; j_call: TRBJ2-1; cdr3_aa: ASSLERLGGNERF
v_call: TRBV11-3; j_call: TRBJ2-7; cdr3_aa: AISGGRSSRKQY
v_call: TRBV6-2/TRBV6-3; j_call: TRBJ2-3; cdr3_aa: ASIRSGSTDTQY
v_call: TRBV11-2; j_call: TRBJ1-4; cdr3_aa: ASSLEPGLGDEKLF
v_call: TRBV12-3/TRBV12-4; j_call: TRBJ1-3; cdr3_aa: ASRSPTGTGEDTIY
v_call: TRBV28; j_call: TRBJ2-3; cdr3_aa: ASRTPSGRAGADTQY
v_call: TRBV6-5; j_call: TRBJ1-1; cdr3_aa: TSTYGTEAS
v_call: TRBV12-3/TRBV12-4; j_call: TRBJ2-4; cdr3_aa: ASGTSGSKNIQY
v_call: TRBV7-8; j_call: TRBJ2-7; cdr3_aa: ASSLILGLAYEQY
v_call: TRBV6-5; j_call: TRBJ2-5; cdr3_aa: ARTYTGGGGETQY
v_call: TRBV30; j_call: TRBJ2-5; cdr3_aa: ASGSGGTAKEETQY
v_call: TRBV11-2; j_call: TRBJ1-2; cdr3_aa: ASSSQAASFGGYT
v_call: TRBV11-1; j_call: TRBJ1-6; cdr3_aa: ASSQQGAGSPLH
v_call: TRBV30; j_call: TRBJ1-5; cdr3_aa: AWSVRSVYRGEQPQH
v_call: TRBV10-2; j_call: TRBJ2-1; cdr3_aa: ASTSTSGRVNEQF
v_call: TRBV28; j_call: TRBJ2-2; cdr3_aa: ASSSPGLANTGELF